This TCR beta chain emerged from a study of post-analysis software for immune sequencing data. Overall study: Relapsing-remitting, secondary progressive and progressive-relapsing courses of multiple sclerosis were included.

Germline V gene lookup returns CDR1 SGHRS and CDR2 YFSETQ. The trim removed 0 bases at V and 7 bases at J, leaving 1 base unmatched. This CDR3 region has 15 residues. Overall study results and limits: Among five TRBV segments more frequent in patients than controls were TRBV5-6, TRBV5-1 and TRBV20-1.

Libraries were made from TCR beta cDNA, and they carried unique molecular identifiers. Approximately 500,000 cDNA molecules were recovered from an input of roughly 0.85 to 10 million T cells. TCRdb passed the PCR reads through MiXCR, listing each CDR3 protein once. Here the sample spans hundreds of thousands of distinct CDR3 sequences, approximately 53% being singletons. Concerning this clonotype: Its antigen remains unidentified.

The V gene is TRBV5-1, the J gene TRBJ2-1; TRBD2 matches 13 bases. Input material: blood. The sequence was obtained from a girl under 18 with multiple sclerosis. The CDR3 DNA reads TGCGCCAGCAGCTTGGAGACTAGCGGGAGGAATGAGCAGTTCTTC. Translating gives CASSLETSGRNEQFF.